This T cell receptor (beta chain) was identified in a study of T cells in Graves' hyperthyroidism and ophthalmopathy. Study-level results: Onset of ophthalmopathy came a median roughly 6.5 months after the model predicted it.

From RNA transcripts, TCR beta CDR3 regions were amplified. Initially, a first-round RT-PCR of the TCR CDR3 employed the HTBI primer set. TCRdb processed the multiplex PCR reads anew with MiXCR; each CDR3 protein has one entry. Of approximately 610,000 distinct CDR3 sequences in the sample, 16% were seen once. The V gene's germline CDR1 is KGHSH and CDR2 LQKENI. The CDR3 is 16 residues long. The ends lost 4 bases at V and 7 bases at J; junction bases unmatched: 11. Participants, patients aged 18 to 65, had newly diagnosed hyperthyroidism with a duration under 2 months. About this clonotype itself: Its antigen is unknown.

The sequence was obtained from a woman younger than 35 with Graves' hyperthyroidism. The specimen sequenced was blood. The chain uses TRBV18 and TRBJ1-4; 8 bases are a match to TRBD1. The DNA of the CDR3 is TGTGCCAGCTCACAAAACCAGGGGGCGCTTCGTGAAAAACTGTTTTTT. Its translation is CASSQNQGALREKLFF.